The 8 T cell receptor beta chains below come from one sample, sequenced in a study of tumor and adjacent non-tumor tissue in lung cancer. This sample's RNA came from whole unsorted tissue. TCRbeta libraries were built with three rounds of nested PCR, modified from ARM-PCR. TCRdb reprocessed the multiplex PCR reads with MiXCR, giving one entry per CDR3 protein. The sample has 65,000 to 95,000 distinct CDR3 sequences, roughly 70% seen once. Sequencing was carried out using lung tumor tissue. The receptors stem from a woman aged 70-85 years with non-small cell lung cancer.

This clonotype has just one count. At one end the junction does not follow the germline gene, possibly because of a read error. V gene TRBV5-4 combines with J gene TRBJ2-1; TRBD2 matches at 10 bases. This CDR3 comprises 15 residues. Germline V gives CDR1 SGHNT, CDR2 YYREEE (reference sequence). This chain's CDR3 is CARSSKRLAGLEQFF. DNA of the CDR3: TGTGCCCGCAGCTCCAAGAGACTAGCGGGTTTGGAGCAGTTCTTC. Supplemented by reference TRBV5-4 and TRBJ2-1, the full variable domain reads ETGVTQSPTHLIKTRGQQVTLRCSSQSGHNTVSWYQQALGQGPQFIFQYYREEENGRGNFPPRFSGLQFPNYSSELNVNALELDDSALYLCARSSKRLAGLEQFFGPGTRLTVL.

In its sample, this clonotype was seen many times. V gene TRBV6-1 combines with J gene TRBJ1-2; D uncertain. CDR3 length: 14 amino acids. Germline V lookup: CDR1 MNHNS, CDR2 SASEGT. V lost 6 bases to trimming and J lost 2 bases, with 13 bases between them. The CDR3, as DNA: TGTGCCAGCAGCCTCGAGGACGGGAACTATGGCTACACCTTC. Its translation: CASSLEDGNYGYTF.

At least ten counts were recorded for this clonotype. V gene TRBV29-1 combines with J gene TRBJ1-3, with TRBD1 as a possible D gene (5 bases). The V end lost 3 bases, the J end lost 7 bases, and 13 bases lay between the germline ends. The length of the CDR3 is 13 residues. CDR1 and CDR2 (germline): SQVTM, ANQGSEA. The CDR3 DNA sequence: TGCAGCGTTGACCCGCAGGGTCGGAACACCATATATTTT. This sequence encodes CSVDPQGRNTIYF.

With regard to this clonotype: One junction end disagrees with the germline gene, perhaps due to a read error. The chain is built from TRBV11-1 and TRBJ2-7; D perhaps matches TRBD1 (5 bases). The CDR3 sequence is 14 residues long. The germline V gene has CDR1 SGHAT and CDR2 FQDESV (reference sequence). CDR3 DNA sequence: TGTGTCAGCAGCTTAAAGGCAGACAGCTACGAGCAGTACTTC. This encodes CVSSLKADSYEQYF.

Notes on this clonotype: Compared with germline, one end of the junction differs, possibly owing to a read error. V gene TRBV7-9 combines with J gene TRBJ1-1; TRBD1 aligns across 10 bases. Looked up from germline, CDR1 is SEHNR and CDR2 is FQNEAQ (reference sequence). The CDR3 covers 14 residues. CDR3 bases: TGTGCCAGCAGCTTGACAGGGGGCGGGGATGAAGCTTTATTT. It codes for CASSLTGGGDEALF.

For this clonotype: The junction and the germline gene differ at one end; a read error may be behind it. The chain employs TRBV4-2 and TRBJ1-4; D ambiguous. In germline, CDR1 is LGHNA, CDR2 YNFKEQ. CDR3 length equals 16 residues. The CDR3 here is CASSQDWESQNGKLFF. As DNA, the CDR3 is TGTGCCAGTAGCCAAGATTGGGAAAGTCAGAATGGAAAACTGTTTTTT.

This clonotype was counted many times. V usage is TRBV30 and J usage is TRBJ1-2; D is unclear. The ends were cut back, 2 bases at V and 10 bases at J, with 11 bases in the middle. Per the germline V gene, CDR1 is GTSNPN and CDR2 is SVGIG (reference sequence). The CDR3 has 11 amino acids. CDR3 sequence (DNA): TGTGCCTGGAGTCGACACCGGGACTACACCTTC. It translates to CAWSRHRDYTF.

This clonotype showed up just a few times. One junction end disagrees with the germline gene, perhaps due to a read error. The chain carries TRBV29-1 and TRBJ2-1; D gene ambiguous. CDR1 SQVTM and CDR2 ANQGSEA come from the germline V gene. The CDR3 is made up of 12 amino acids. The CDR3 DNA follows: TGCAGCGTTGATTCAGGATACATTGAGCAGTTCTTC. It is translated as CSVDSGYIEQFF.